The 8 T cell receptor beta chains listed next were all sequenced from one sample in a study of cytomegalovirus exposure and HLA in healthy donors. In the PCR, 60 Vbeta and 13 Jbeta primers were used. Measured with immunoSEQ multiplex PCR; TCRdb has only the in-frame clones, and not every one. The data contain 95,000 to 100,000 clones, 76% of them singletons. Input material: PBMCs. Source of these receptors: a man aged 40-49 years in good health and CMV-seronegative.

As for this clone: Distinct nucleotide sequences in the sample also encode this CDR3. The chain couples TRBV9 to TRBJ2-5; TRBD1 might be the D (5 bases). This CDR3 has 14 amino acids. Germline V lookup: CDR1 SGDLS, CDR2 YYNGEE. Trimming removed 4 bases from V and 5 bases from J, with 15 bases in between. CDR3 protein: CASSLGGAGETQYF. In DNA form, the CDR3 reads TGTGCCAGCAGCCTAGGTGGGGCAGGGGAGACCCAGTACTTC.

This chain links TRBV4-2 with TRBJ2-3, with D possibly matching TRBD1 (6 bases). The ends were cut back, 1 base at V and 2 bases at J, with 13 bases in the middle. In germline, CDR1 is LGHNA, CDR2 YNFKEQ. The CDR3 extends over 16 amino acids. The CDR3 protein is CASSQGDTGYTDTQYF. CDR3 sequence (DNA): TGTGCCAGCAGCCAAGGGGACACAGGATACACAGATACGCAGTATTTT.

The V call is TRBV7-2, the J call TRBJ2-3; 9 bases align to TRBD2. The V gene end was trimmed by 4 bases and the J gene end by 2 bases; junction bases not matched to a gene: 7. CDR1 is SGHTA and CDR2 is FQGNSA in the germline V gene. The CDR3 runs to 16 residues. The CDR3 reads CASSSLAGGSTDTQYF. The CDR3 DNA sequence: TGTGCCAGCAGCTCCCTCGCGGGGGGGTCCACAGATACGCAGTATTTT.

The V call is TRBV20-1, the J call TRBJ2-5; D might be TRBD1 (6 bases). The CDR3 is made up of 11 amino acids. Germline CDR1 is DFQATT and CDR2 is SNEGSKA (reference sequence). V shed 6 bases and J shed 5 bases, with 10 bases lying between them. CDR3 amino acids: CSAERGETQYF. CDR3 nucleotide sequence: TGCAGTGCCGAGAGGGGGGAGACCCAGTACTTC.

V and J are TRBV29-1 and TRBJ2-5, with TRBD1 matching over 10 bases. The CDR3 length is 12 residues. The germline gives CDR1 SQVTM, CDR2 ANQGSEA. J lost 10 bases, V lost 6 bases, and 8 bases had no gene match. CDR3: CSVSGTGDVQYF. The CDR3 region has the DNA TGCAGCGTCTCCGGGACAGGGGATGTCCAGTACTTC.

This clone turned up a few times. This rearrangement joins TRBV5-1 to TRBJ1-2, with D possibly TRBD1 on 6 matching bases. V shed 4 bases and J shed 4 bases, with 20 bases lying between them. The CDR3 consists of 16 residues. From germline, CDR1 is SGHRS and CDR2 YFSETQ. The CDR3 DNA follows: TGCGCCAGCAGCCCTACTGAAGGGGAAGGGGGCTATGGCTACACCTTC. Amino acid sequence: CASSPTEGEGGYGYTF.

The V call is TRBV18, the J call TRBJ2-7; TRBD1 agrees at 8 bases. Germline V gene sequence: CDR1 KGHSH, CDR2 LQKENI. The junction had 7 bases not matched to a gene; V was cut back by 4 bases and J by 2 bases. This CDR3 comprises 15 residues. For the CDR3, the DNA is TGTGCCAGCTCACATTCCGGGACAGGACCCTACGAGCAGTACTTC. It specifies CASSHSGTGPYEQYF.

The chain joins TRBV19 to TRBJ1-1, with D maybe TRBD1 (6 bases). The CDR3 spans 15 residues. V dropped 1 base and J dropped 3 bases, with 12 bases sitting between them. Germline assignment: CDR1 LNHDA and CDR2 SQIVND (reference sequence). The CDR3 nucleotides read TGTGCCAGTAGTATAGGTTCCAGGGGCTACACTGAAGCTTTCTTT. Encoded protein: CASSIGSRGYTEAFF. Complete variable domain (other parts from reference TRBV19 and TRBJ1-1): DGGITQSPKYLFRKEGQNVTLSCEQNLNHDAMYWYRQDPGQGLRLIYYSQIVNDFQKGDIAEGYSVSREKKESFPLTVTSAQKNPTAFYLCASSIGSRGYTEAFFGQGTRLTVV.